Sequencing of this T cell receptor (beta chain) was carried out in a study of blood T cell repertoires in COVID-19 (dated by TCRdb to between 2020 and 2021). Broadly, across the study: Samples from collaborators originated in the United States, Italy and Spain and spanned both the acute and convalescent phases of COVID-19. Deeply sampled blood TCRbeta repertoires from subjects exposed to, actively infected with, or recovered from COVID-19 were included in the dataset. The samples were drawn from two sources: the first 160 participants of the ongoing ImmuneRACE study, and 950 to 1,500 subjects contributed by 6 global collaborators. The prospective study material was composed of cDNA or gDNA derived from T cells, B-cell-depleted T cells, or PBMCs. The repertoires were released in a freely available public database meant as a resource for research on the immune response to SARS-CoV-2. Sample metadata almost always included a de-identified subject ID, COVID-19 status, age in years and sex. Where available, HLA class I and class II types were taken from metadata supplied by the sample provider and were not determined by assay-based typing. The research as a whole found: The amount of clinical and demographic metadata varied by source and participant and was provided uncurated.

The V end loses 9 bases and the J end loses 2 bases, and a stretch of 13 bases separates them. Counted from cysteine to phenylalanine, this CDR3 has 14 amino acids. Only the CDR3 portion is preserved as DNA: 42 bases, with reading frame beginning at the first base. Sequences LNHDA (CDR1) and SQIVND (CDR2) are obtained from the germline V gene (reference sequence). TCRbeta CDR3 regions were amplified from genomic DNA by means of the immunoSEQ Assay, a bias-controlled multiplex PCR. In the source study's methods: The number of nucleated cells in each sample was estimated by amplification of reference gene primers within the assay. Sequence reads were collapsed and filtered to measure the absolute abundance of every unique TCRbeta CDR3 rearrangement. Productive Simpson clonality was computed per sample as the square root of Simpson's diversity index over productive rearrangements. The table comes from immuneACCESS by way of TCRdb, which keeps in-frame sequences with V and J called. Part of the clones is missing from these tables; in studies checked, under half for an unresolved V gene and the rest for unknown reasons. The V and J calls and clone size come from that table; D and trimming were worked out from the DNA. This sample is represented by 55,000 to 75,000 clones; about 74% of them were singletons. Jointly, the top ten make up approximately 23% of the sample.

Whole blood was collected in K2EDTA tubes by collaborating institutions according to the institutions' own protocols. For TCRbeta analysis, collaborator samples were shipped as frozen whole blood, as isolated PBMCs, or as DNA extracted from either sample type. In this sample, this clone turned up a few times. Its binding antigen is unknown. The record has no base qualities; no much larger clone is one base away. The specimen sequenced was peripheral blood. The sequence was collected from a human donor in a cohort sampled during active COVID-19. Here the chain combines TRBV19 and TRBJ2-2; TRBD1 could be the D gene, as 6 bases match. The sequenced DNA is TGTGCCAGCTCCGGGACACCAAACACCGGGGAGCTGTTTTTT. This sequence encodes CASSGTPNTGELFF.